The clone carrying this T cell receptor beta chain was counted many times. Its antigen is undetermined. This record belongs to a study of regulatory T cells in long-lasting Graves disease. Notes on the study in general: Rather than thyroid tissue, only peripheral blood underwent study.

Time point indicated: persistent/refractory GD, antithyroid drugs over 5 years with positive TRAb. TCR sequences were obtained from RNA taken from PBMCs. Through Arm-PCR of CDR3 regions and iRepertoire HTBI primers, TCR beta libraries were built. TCRdb redid the calling of the multiplex PCR reads with MiXCR, one entry per CDR3 protein. In the table there are around 460,000 distinct CDR3 sequences, under 25% of which are singletons. Sample: peripheral blood mononuclear cells (PBMCs), taken when the disease was refractory, from a patient treated with antithyroid drugs. The receptor's source is a female donor with Graves disease.

This chain's CDR3 is CSAGDGLIMIEKLFF. The DNA of the CDR3 is TGCAGCGCTGGAGATGGATTGATAATGATTGAAAAACTGTTTTTT. The chain is built from TRBV29-1 and TRBJ1-4; D is unclear. The CDR3 extends over 15 amino acids. Looked up from germline, CDR1 is SQVTM and CDR2 is ANQGSEA. The V and J ends lost 7 bases and 7 bases respectively, with 22 bases between them.